This T cell receptor beta chain came from a study of early T cells in non-severe SARS-CoV-2 infection. As for the study in general: RNA in bulk from unsorted whole blood was sequenced, and chains were unpaired.

This clonotype came up a few times. The target antigen is unknown. Each CDR3 protein gets one entry after TCRdb re-called the 5' RACE reads with MiXCR. There are 80,000 or so distinct CDR3 sequences in the sample; 15% to 19% occur only once, and 10% to 15% lies in the top ten. Study-wide results and caveats: VDJdb matching skewed toward anti-spike CD8 responses, missing private and CD4 specificities.

The CDR3 runs to 15 residues. CDR1 and CDR2 (germline): LGHNA, YNFKEQ. V dropped 0 bases and J dropped 1 base, with 9 bases sitting between them. This receptor was taken from an adult who was a healthcare worker with PCR-confirmed SARS-CoV-2 infection or an uninfected control (not recorded which). The sequenced sample consisted of whole blood. The J gene is TRBJ1-1, the V gene TRBV4-2, with D hard to call. The CDR3 is CASSQEFPRNTEAFF. The CDR3, as DNA: TGTGCCAGCAGCCAAGAGTTCCCACGGAACACTGAAGCTTTCTTT.